The 16 T cell receptor beta chains reported below all come from one sample, sequenced in a study of T cells in Graves' hyperthyroidism and ophthalmopathy. TCR beta CDR3 regions were amplified from RNA transcripts. First-round RT-PCR of the TCR CDR3 relied on the HTBI primer set. TCRdb re-called the multiplex PCR reads through MiXCR, storing one row per CDR3 protein. The sample consists of 500,000 to 600,000 distinct CDR3 sequences, more than 45% of them appearing once. Sequencing input: peripheral blood or thyroid tissue (not recorded which). The receptors derive from an adult woman with Graves' disease, either hyperthyroidism or ophthalmopathy (not recorded which).

This clonotype was found a few times. The DNA of the CDR3 is TGTGCCAGTAGTCCCAGACAGACGACTGCCTATGGCTACACCTTC. Translation gives CASSPRQTTAYGYTF. The chain uses TRBV19 and TRBJ1-2; possible D gene TRBD1, 5 bases. V gave up 5 bases and J gave up 4 bases, with 17 bases separating them. Germline CDR1 and CDR2: LNHDA and SQIVND (reference sequence). The CDR3 totals 15 residues.

This clonotype was recorded once. The chain uses TRBV29-1 and TRBJ2-2; 10 positions agree with TRBD1. The CDR3 contains 14 residues. After removal of 8 bases from V and 4 bases from J, the junction contained 7 bases not matched to a gene. Per the germline V gene, CDR1 is SQVTM and CDR2 is ANQGSEA. CDR3 residues: CSSLWDRGTGELFF. DNA for the CDR3: TGCAGCAGTCTTTGGGACAGGGGCACCGGGGAGCTGTTTTTT.

Ten or more counts support this clonotype. The chain carries TRBV20-1 and TRBJ2-2; 9 positions agree with TRBD1. Germline V gene lookup returns CDR1 DFQATT and CDR2 SNEGSKA (reference sequence). V shed 5 bases and J 6 bases; nucleotides not matched to a gene: 7. The CDR3 length is 14 residues. The CDR3 sequence: CSAPGQGIPGELFF. Written as DNA, the CDR3 is TGCAGTGCTCCGGGACAGGGAATACCCGGGGAGCTGTTTTTT.

This clonotype was observed a handful of times. The rearrangement uses TRBV5-6 and TRBJ1-1; tentative D call: TRBD1 (6 bases). The CDR3 covers 13 residues. Germline assignment: CDR1 SGHDT and CDR2 YYEEEE. The V gene lost 4 bases and the J gene lost 3 bases, with 10 bases spanning the gap. CDR3: CASSRRGYTEAFF. The CDR3 nucleotides read TGTGCCAGCAGCCGCAGGGGATACACTGAAGCTTTCTTT.

This clonotype was detected only a few times. A much bigger clone sits one base away, suggesting this may be a read error. The genes are TRBV7-9 and TRBJ2-7, with 9 bases lining up with TRBD2. This CDR3 has 14 residues. The germline V gene has CDR1 SEHNR and CDR2 FQNEAQ (reference sequence). The CDR3 bases are TGTGCCGGCAGCTCCCAGCGGGAGGCGTACGAGCAGTACTTC. Its translation is CAGSSQREAYEQYF.

CDR3 sequence (DNA): TGTGCCAGCAGCTTAGCGGCCGGGACAGGGATCCTTGGAAACACCATATATTTT. Its translation: CASSLAAGTGILGNTIYF. The chain recombines TRBV7-2 with TRBJ1-3; 9 nucleotides align to TRBD1. CDR3 size: 18 residues. V trimming: 0 bases; J trimming: 3 bases; junction bases outside the gene matches: 9. Germline V gene lookup returns CDR1 SGHTA and CDR2 FQGNSA. Variable domain in full (rest from reference TRBV7-2 and TRBJ1-3): GAGVSQSPSNKVTEKGKDVELRCDPISGHTALYWYRQSLGQGLEFLIYFQGNSAPDKSGLPSDRFSAERTGGSVSTLTIQRTQQEDSAVYLCASSLAAGTGILGNTIYFGEGSWLTVV.

CDR3 sequence (DNA): TGTGCCAGTAGTATTGGAGGACTAGCGGAAACCGGGGAGCTGTTTTTT. Its protein product is CASSIGGLAETGELFF. V and J are TRBV19 and TRBJ2-2, with 10 nucleotides matching TRBD2. Trimming took 3 bases from V and 5 from J; bases not matched to a gene: 6. CDR1 LNHDA and CDR2 SQIVND come from the germline V gene (reference sequence). The CDR3 spans 16 residues.

This clonotype was seen a handful of times. This chain connects TRBV27 to TRBJ1-2; 7 bases are a match to TRBD1. Germline-derived CDR1 and CDR2 are MNHEY and SMNVEV (reference sequence). The trim removed 3 bases at V and 5 bases at J, leaving 6 bases unmatched. The CDR3 is 14 residues long. The chain's CDR3 is CASSLRDSPYGYTF. For the CDR3, the DNA is TGTGCCAGCAGTTTGCGGGACAGTCCTTATGGCTACACCTTC.

This clonotype was observed many times. The J gene is TRBJ1-5, the V gene TRBV7-9; perhaps TRBD1 as D (6 bases). The CDR3 is made up of 15 amino acids. Germline CDR1 reads SEHNR; CDR2 reads FQNEAQ (reference sequence). The V and J ends lost 5 bases and 1 base respectively, with 12 bases between them. The chain's CDR3 is CASSAGDLSNQPQHF. The CDR3 DNA reads as TGTGCCAGCAGCGCAGGGGATTTGAGCAATCAGCCCCAGCATTTT.

This clonotype turned up a few times. A much larger clone sits a single nucleotide away, making a read error possible. The J gene is TRBJ2-6, the V gene TRBV6-1; the D gene is possibly TRBD2 (6 bases). The CDR3 sequence is 16 residues long. Trimming removed 3 bases from V and 2 bases from J, with 11 bases in between. Germline assignment: CDR1 MNHNS and CDR2 SASEGT. The CDR3 DNA reads as TGTGCCAGCAGTGACTCGACTAGAGCTGGGGCCAACGTCCTGACTTTC. This gives the protein CASSDSTRAGANVLTF.

This clonotype has at least ten counts. V gene TRBV7-2 combines with J gene TRBJ2-2; tentative D call: TRBD1 (7 bases). This CDR3 is built from 15 residues. Germline CDR1 is SGHTA and CDR2 is FQGNSA. The V end lost 5 bases, the J end lost 4 bases, and 14 bases lay between the germline ends. The DNA of the CDR3 is TGTGCCAGCAGCCTGCAGGGGGGACTCACCGGGGAGCTGTTTTTT. The encoded protein is CASSLQGGLTGELFF.

V usage is TRBV12-3 or TRBV12-4 and J usage is TRBJ2-5; 14 nucleotides agree with TRBD2. This CDR3 is built from 17 residues. J lost 5 bases, V lost 4 bases, and 9 bases had no gene match. The CDR3 sequence is CASSWPGLAGAWETQYF. DNA for the CDR3: TGTGCCAGCAGTTGGCCGGGACTAGCGGGAGCATGGGAGACCCAGTACTTC.

For this clonotype: With a much larger clone just one base away, this may be a read error. A read error is likely, as this CDR3 ends without the conserved phenylalanine or tryptophan. The J gene is TRBJ1-1, the V gene TRBV20-1; the D is unclear. The CDR3 loop spans 11 amino acids. Looked up from germline, CDR1 is DFQATT and CDR2 is SNEGSKA (reference sequence). Trimming cost V 6 bases and J 7 bases, with 12 bases left between them. CDR3 amino acids: CSALAIDEAFS. The CDR3 coding sequence is TGCAGTGCCCTAGCGATAGATGAAGCTTTCTCT.

This clonotype occurred many times. The chain uses TRBV7-6 and TRBJ2-2; possibly TRBD1 for D (6 bases). The germline V and J ends were trimmed by 5 bases and 2 bases, with 12 bases remaining between them. The CDR3 spans 15 residues. Germline V lookup: CDR1 SGHVS, CDR2 FNYEAQ. This CDR3 reads CASSPRGVNTGELFF. CDR3 DNA: TGTGCCAGCAGCCCCAGGGGAGTCAACACCGGGGAGCTGTTTTTT.

This clonotype was observed many times. The gene calls are TRBV5-1 and TRBJ1-5; TRBD1 might be the D (5 bases). Trimming took off 4 bases at V and 0 bases at J, with 11 bases between the two ends. The CDR3 spans 15 residues. Germline CDR1 SGHRS, CDR2 YFSETQ. The CDR3 nucleotides are TGCGCCAGCAGCCTAGGGGTCGATAGCAATCAGCCCCAGCATTTT. Translating gives CASSLGVDSNQPQHF. The variable domain in full, with the rest retrieved from reference TRBV5-1 and TRBJ1-5, is KAGVTQTPRYLIKTRGQQVTLSCSPISGHRSVSWYQQTPGQGLQFLFEYFSETQRNKGNFPGRFSGRQFSNSRSEMNVSTLELGDSALYLCASSLGVDSNQPQHFGDGTRLSIL.

This chain joins TRBV29-1 and TRBJ2-7, with TRBD2 matching over 11 bases. V gave up 1 base and J gave up 0 bases; unmatched junction bases: 11. This CDR3 region has 18 residues. CDR1 SQVTM and CDR2 ANQGSEA come from the germline V gene. CDR3 coding DNA: TGCAGCGTTGAAGTACCCGGGACTAGCGGACGAAGCTCCTACGAGCAGTACTTC. The encoded protein is CSVEVPGTSGRSSYEQYF.